The table lists the clone carrying this T cell receptor beta chain with a count of one. Its antigen is not identified. The data derive from a study of Ad26.COV2.S vaccination and SARS-CoV-2 variants. About the research overall: By the intramuscular route, Ad26.COV2.S was given once, or twice 56 days apart. Study conclusions and caveats: Post-vaccination breadth of spike-specific CD8+ and CD4+ T cell responses was reportedly substantial.

Treatment in this sample: over 15 received Ad26.COV2.S at low or high dose, single or two shots; 5 received placebo; per-sample allocation not given. Day 63 after the first injection of vaccine or placebo was the sampling time. Aged 18-55 years, donor was enrolled in Boston in about 2020. It was Wuhan-strain SARS-CoV-2 spike that the Ad26 vaccine vector expressed. The CDR3 has 15 residues. In germline, CDR1 is SGHDT, CDR2 YYEEEE. Trimming removed 4 bases at V and 2 bases at J, with 15 bases between. Some clones are missing from TCRdb's copy, which holds only in-frame ones; the method was immunoSEQ multiplex PCR. The table has 300,000 to 400,000 clones, approximately 86% seen once.

The receptor comes from a person aged 18-60 years who received the Ad26.COV2.S COVID-19 vaccine or a placebo. This material consisted of peripheral blood, taken in a trial of Ad26.COV2.S vaccine versus placebo. The chain links TRBV5-6 to TRBJ1-2; perhaps TRBD1 as D (5 bases). The CDR3 loop reads CASSPPGTGNYGYTF. CDR3 nucleotide sequence: TGTGCCAGCAGCCCCCCCGGGACGGGAAACTATGGCTACACCTTC.